Shown below are 12 T cell receptor beta chains from a single sample sequenced in a study of blood T cell repertoires in COVID-19. Assay used: immunoSEQ multiplex PCR; TCRdb lists only in-frame clones, some missing. This table holds tens of thousands of clones, roughly 91% found once. Sequences were obtained from peripheral blood. Receptors originate from a man aged 65 to 79 with active or convalescent COVID-19.

This sequence joins TRBV18 and TRBJ1-4; tentative D call: TRBD1 (6 bases). With 6 bases removed from V and 6 bases from J, the gap between germline ends came to 14 bases. The V gene's germline CDR1 is KGHSH and CDR2 LQKENI. This CDR3 has 14 residues. The CDR3 spells CASSPGGGHEKLFF. As DNA, the CDR3 is TGTGCCAGCTCCCCGGGAGGGGGACATGAAAAACTGTTTTTT.

This clone was recorded once. The chain couples TRBV5-1 to TRBJ1-1; 11 nucleotides match TRBD1. CDR1 and CDR2 (germline): SGHRS, YFSETQ. The length of the CDR3 is 16 residues. V dropped 2 bases and J dropped 0; count of bases not matched to a gene: 3. The CDR3 sequence: CASSLRTGGVNTEAFF. Here the CDR3 DNA reads TGCGCCAGCAGCTTACGGACAGGGGGCGTGAACACTGAAGCTTTCTTT.

This clone came up a few times. The gene calls are TRBV6-5 and TRBJ1-6; D is ambiguous. Germline lookup yields CDR1 MNHEY and CDR2 SVGAGI. V gave up 6 bases and J gave up 7 bases, with 16 bases separating them. This CDR3 is 15 amino acids long. CDR3 nucleotides: TGTGCCAGCAGAGCGGACGAGGGTTGGAATTCACCCCTCCACTTT. Translation gives CASRADEGWNSPLHF.

The rearrangement joins TRBV11-2 to TRBJ1-4, with D maybe TRBD1 (5 bases). The germline V and J ends were trimmed by 3 bases and 7 bases, with 12 bases remaining between them. The CDR3 is 14 residues long. Germline lookup yields CDR1 SGHAT and CDR2 FQNNGV. The CDR3 nucleotides read TGTGCCAGCAGCTTCGGGCGGGGCGGTGAAAAACTGTTTTTT. Translation: CASSFGRGGEKLFF.

CDR3 protein: CASSQIQGSNTRTGELFF. CDR3 in DNA: TGCGCCAGCAGCCAAATCCAGGGTAGTAATACGCGCACCGGGGAGCTGTTTTTT. The chain is built from TRBV5-1 and TRBJ2-2, with D tentatively TRBD1 (5 bases). The CDR3 spans 18 residues. Germline values: CDR1 SGHRS, CDR2 YFSETQ. V lost 4 bases, J lost 4 bases, and 23 bases lay in between. The variable domain in full, completed from reference TRBV5-1 and TRBJ2-2, reads KAGVTQTPRYLIKTRGQQVTLSCSPISGHRSVSWYQQTPGQGLQFLFEYFSETQRNKGNFPGRFSGRQFSNSRSEMNVSTLELGDSALYLCASSQIQGSNTRTGELFFGEGSRLTVL.

The chain has TRBV28 and TRBJ1-1; D is unresolved. The CDR3 covers 13 residues. Germline CDR1 MDHEN, CDR2 SYDVKM. Between the trimmed V and J ends, which lost 6 bases and 5 bases, there was a span of 13 bases. The CDR3 nucleotides read TGTGCCAGCAGCCTTCAGCGGAGGACTGAAGCTTTCTTT. This encodes CASSLQRRTEAFF.

This chain connects TRBV7-8 to TRBJ2-5, with D unclear. CDR3 length: 13 amino acids. V gave up 3 bases and J gave up 2 bases, with 7 bases separating them. Per the germline V gene, CDR1 is SGHVS and CDR2 is FQNEAQ. CDR3 sequence reads: CASSFSRQETQYF. The CDR3 region has the DNA TGTGCCAGCAGCTTTAGCCGACAAGAGACCCAGTACTTC. Variable domain in full (rest from reference TRBV7-8 and TRBJ2-5): GAGVSQSPRYKVAKRGQDVALRCDPISGHVSLFWYQQALGQGPEFLTYFQNEAQLDKSGLPSDRFFAERPEGSVSTLKIQRTQQEDSAVYLCASSFSRQETQYFGPGTRLLVL.

The chain uses TRBV4-2 and TRBJ2-7; 8 positions agree with TRBD1. J was trimmed by 3 bases and V by 1 base; bases with no gene match: 8. Germline CDR1 reads LGHNA; CDR2 reads YNFKEQ. There are 16 residues in the CDR3. CDR3 in amino acids: CASSQGTGPTIYEQYF. The CDR3 nucleotides are TGTGCCAGCAGCCAAGGGACAGGGCCGACAATCTACGAGCAGTACTTC.

The genes are TRBV29-1 and TRBJ1-2; D gene ambiguous. With 7 bases removed from V and 8 bases from J, the gap between germline ends came to 17 bases. Germline assignment: CDR1 SQVTM and CDR2 ANQGSEA. This CDR3 region has 12 residues. CDR3 coding DNA: TGCAGCGGATCTCAGGTGCGGGAGGGCTACACCTTC. Protein sequence: CSGSQVREGYTF.

V and J are TRBV19 and TRBJ1-2; TRBD1 agrees at 8 bases. The germline gives CDR1 LNHDA, CDR2 SQIVND (reference sequence). The V and J ends lost 3 bases and 9 bases, in that order; junction bases with no gene match: 12. There are 15 residues in the CDR3. CDR3 sequence: CASSIPTGVTSSYTF. The CDR3 coding sequence is TGTGCCAGTAGTATTCCGACAGGGGTGACCTCGAGCTACACCTTC.

This chain connects TRBV19 to TRBJ1-4; TRBD1 aligns across 7 bases. From germline, CDR1 is LNHDA and CDR2 SQIVND (reference sequence). This CDR3 comprises 16 residues. Trimming cost V 4 bases and J 8 bases; bases outside gene matches: 13. CDR3 nucleotides: TGTGCCAGTAGTAACCCAAGACAGGGTTCAGACGAAAAACTGTTTTTT. Its protein product is CASSNPRQGSDEKLFF.

The chain links TRBV6-2 or TRBV6-3 to TRBJ2-1; 10 nucleotides align to TRBD2. This CDR3 region has 16 residues. CDR1 MNHEY and CDR2 SVGEGT come from the germline V gene. The ends lost 2 bases at V and 7 bases at J; junction bases unmatched: 8. The CDR3 nucleotides read TGTGCCAGCAGTTACCCAACTAGCGGGAAGTTTAATGAGCAGTTCTTC. It specifies CASSYPTSGKFNEQFF.